The TCR beta chain under discussion was sequenced for a study of cytomegalovirus exposure and HLA in healthy donors. Study overall: From donors who were HLA-typed, an early data release held approximately 80 million unique TCRs. Genotyping of about 400 donors showed that 70% to 90% belonged to the Caucasian-associated ancestry cluster. Points from the study as a whole: About 87% or about 30% of the time was how often most TCR beta V segments were productive, according to an earlier analysis.

Germline-derived CDR1 and CDR2 are MNHEY and SMNVEV (reference sequence). Trimming shortened V by 5 bases and J by 0 bases, and 9 bases separated the two germline ends. This CDR3 comprises 14 residues. PCR amplification relied on 60 Vbeta primers (plus 13 Jbeta primers). TCRdb's table, derived via immunoSEQ multiplex PCR, lists solely in-frame clones and lacks some. The sample has about 83,000 clones, over 70% seen once. This clone was seen a handful of times. Antigen unknown. This chain connects TRBV27 to TRBJ2-3; tentatively, D is TRBD1 (6 bases). The sequenced sample consisted of PBMCs. The origin of this receptor is a man in his late teens or twenties in good health and CMV-seropositive. The CDR3 protein is CASSRQDSTDTQYF. The CDR3 DNA sequence: TGTGCCAGCAGTCGACAGGATAGCACAGATACGCAGTATTTT.